A selection of T cell receptor beta chains follows, all from one sample in a study of molecular identifiers for immune sequencing clone quantification. A single record per CDR3 protein comes from TCRdb applying MiXCR to the PCR reads. The sample shows just under 650,000 distinct CDR3 sequences, roughly 21% of them seen only once. Input material: naive CD8+ T cells from blood, with Jurkat cell RNA spiked in. Source of these receptors: a human donor in good health. Some libraries in this study had Jurkat cell RNA spiked in. Each CDR3 is given without its conserved first and last residue.

TRBV11-2,13,ASSSPGQLSDTQY
TRBV7-6,17,ASSLTRKTAKVAGNTIY
TRBV30,11,AWSEISGGEQF
TRBV10-3,12,ATSESGGQETQY
TRBV13,13,ASSSGTGIGNTQY
TRBV6-6,11,ASGSDNYYGYT
TRBV5-1,13,ASSFRGTGGSEAF
TRBV4-1,13,ASSQDLAGVPGQY
TRBV29-1,13,SVAVLGKGLGERF
TRBV18,11,ASSPPVQETQY
TRBV4-1,12,ASSQIDTAHEAF
TRBV6-6,15,ASSYSMEGTDSYEQY
TRBV5-1,14,ASCLIPGQGWNEQF
TRBV5-8,15,ASSLVAREGLSYEQY
TRBV4-3,16,ASSQDRSGGPYNSPLH
TRBV20-1,10,SASALADTQY
TRBV4-1,17,ASSQGPPTSGGPTDTQY
TRBV13,13,ASSLTSGLSGELF
TRBV28,9,ASKTGSEAF
TRBV4-1,14,ASSPRGTGYTDTQY
TRBV2,10,ASSDRGYEQY
TRBV4-1,10,ASSRAGYEQF
TRBV7-9,11,ASARDRAYEQY
TRBV6-5,12,ASSRDSGVTEAF
TRBV7-8,13,ASSSHGTRDTEAF
TRBV7-8,15,ASSLEPIGHSNQPQH
TRBV4-3,13,ASSSQAFSTDTQY
TRBV19,13,ASSIGTTGGYEQY
TRBV7-8,15,ASSSGPDRGLTDTQY
TRBV28,13,ASRSTRGVNTEAF
TRBV20-1,14,SASPLGQASTDTQY
TRBV19,13,ASSIPVGNTGELF
TRBV24-1,14,ATSDGGQGGQETQY
TRBV20-1,13,SASSPKSSYNEQF
TRBV19,13,ASSISPGGGTEAF
TRBV12-3/TRBV12-4,13,ASSFIPSGQETQY
TRBV19,13,ASSIGGGGTDTQY
TRBV29-1,10,SATGDTGELF
TRBV20-1,13,SARGTSGGAGEQF
TRBV12-3/TRBV12-4,16,ASSLPRAATTSTDTQY